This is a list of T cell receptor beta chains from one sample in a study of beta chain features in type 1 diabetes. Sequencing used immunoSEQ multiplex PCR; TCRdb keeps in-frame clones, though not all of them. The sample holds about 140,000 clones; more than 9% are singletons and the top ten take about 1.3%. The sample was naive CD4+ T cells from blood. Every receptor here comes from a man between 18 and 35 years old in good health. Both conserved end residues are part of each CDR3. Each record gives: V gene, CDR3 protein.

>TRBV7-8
CASSIHRETEAFF
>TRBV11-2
CASTSTDRPWDRALYGYTF
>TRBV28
CASSSAGGRSDTQYF
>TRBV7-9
CASSLSGELLTDTQYF
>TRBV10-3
CAISEIGSGGKDQPQHF
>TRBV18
CASSRDRQAPNSPLHF
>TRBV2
CASRYPQETQYF
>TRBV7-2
CASSLYSRTHPQETQYF
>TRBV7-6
CASSGRQTSTQKSYNEQFF
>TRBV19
CASSQQGSGANVLTF
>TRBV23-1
CASSQDFTSGELTDTQYF
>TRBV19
CASSRGGPPTDTQYF
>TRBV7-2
CASSTGLAGGYSYEQYF
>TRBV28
CASSFPTGTGDGYTF
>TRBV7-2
CASSTRLAGANTGELFF
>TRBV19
CASSTSDRVTEAFF
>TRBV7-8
CASSLAPGRGNEKLFF
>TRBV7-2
CASSLTGQGYEKLFF
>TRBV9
CASRKDRGQETQYF
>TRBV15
CATSSLDLRLGEQYF
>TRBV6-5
CASSSDRGRETQYF
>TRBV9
CASSKPGLQETQYF
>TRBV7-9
CASSLSGPRDEQFF
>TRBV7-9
CASSLEGGSTDTQYF
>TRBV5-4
CASSFFEEMETQYF
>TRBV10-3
CAISAGDSYEQYF
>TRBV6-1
CASSEVPFQHTDTQYF
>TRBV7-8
CASSLASTTNEKLFF
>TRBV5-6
CASSLAFMGGLQPQHF
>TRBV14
CASSQVSRSEQYF
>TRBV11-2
CASSFSLGANEQFF
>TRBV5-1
CASSGGHYVGNTIYF
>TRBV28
CASSLGTSGGGEQYF
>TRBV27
CASSSMEWQTQYF
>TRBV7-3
CASSLTGGSNEKLFF
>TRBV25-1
CASSDGGLAKNIQYF
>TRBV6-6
CASSFESLGSYGYTF
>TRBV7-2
CASSPRPQQSFNSPLHF
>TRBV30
CALAGGPLQETQYF
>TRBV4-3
CASSPGGSATGELFF
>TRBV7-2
CASSRIDSPLHF
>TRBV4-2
CASRLLDTFYF
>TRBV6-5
CASSLDTFPYEQYF
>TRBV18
CASSIDRQETQYF